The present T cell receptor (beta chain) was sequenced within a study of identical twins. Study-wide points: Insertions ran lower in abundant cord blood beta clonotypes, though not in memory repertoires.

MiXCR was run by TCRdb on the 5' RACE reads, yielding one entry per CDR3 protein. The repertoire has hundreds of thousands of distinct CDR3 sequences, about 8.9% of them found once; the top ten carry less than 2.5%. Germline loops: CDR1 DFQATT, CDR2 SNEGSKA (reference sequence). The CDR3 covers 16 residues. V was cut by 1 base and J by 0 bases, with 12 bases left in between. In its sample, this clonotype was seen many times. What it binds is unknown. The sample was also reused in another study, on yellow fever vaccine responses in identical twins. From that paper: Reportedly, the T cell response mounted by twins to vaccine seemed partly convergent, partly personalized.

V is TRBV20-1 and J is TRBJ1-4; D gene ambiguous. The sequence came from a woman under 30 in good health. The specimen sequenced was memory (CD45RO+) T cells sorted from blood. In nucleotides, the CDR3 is TGCAGTGCTAGAGTATCGAGCGGTGCAACTAATGAAAAACTGTTTTTT. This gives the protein CSARVSSGATNEKLFF.